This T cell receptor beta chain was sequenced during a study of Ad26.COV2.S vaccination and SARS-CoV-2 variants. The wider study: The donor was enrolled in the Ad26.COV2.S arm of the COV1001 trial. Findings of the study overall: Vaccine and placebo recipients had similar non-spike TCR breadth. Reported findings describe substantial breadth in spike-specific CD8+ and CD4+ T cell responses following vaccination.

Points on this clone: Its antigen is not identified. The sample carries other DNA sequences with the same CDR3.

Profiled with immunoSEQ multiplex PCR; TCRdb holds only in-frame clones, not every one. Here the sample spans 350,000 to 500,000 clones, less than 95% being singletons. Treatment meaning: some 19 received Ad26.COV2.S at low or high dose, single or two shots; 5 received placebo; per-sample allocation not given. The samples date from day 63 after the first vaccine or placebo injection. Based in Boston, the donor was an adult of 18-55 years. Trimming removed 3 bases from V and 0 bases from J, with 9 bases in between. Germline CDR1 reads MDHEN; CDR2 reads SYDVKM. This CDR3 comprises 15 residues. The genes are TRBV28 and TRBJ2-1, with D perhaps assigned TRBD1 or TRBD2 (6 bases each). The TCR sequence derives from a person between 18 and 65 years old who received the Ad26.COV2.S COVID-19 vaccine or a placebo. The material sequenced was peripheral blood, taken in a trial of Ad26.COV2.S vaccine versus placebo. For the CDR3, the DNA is TGTGCCAGCAGTTTGGGGGGCAGCTCCTACAATGAGCAGTTCTTC. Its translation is CASSLGGSSYNEQFF.